The source of this T cell receptor beta chain is a study of beta chain features in type 1 diabetes. Study results and caveats: A moderate, significant TCRB CDR3 shortening appeared in type 1 diabetes across four CD4+ subsets. Whether HLA type affects TCRB rearrangement stayed undetermined in the present work. Patients showed naive, central memory and Treg TCRB repertoires that appeared more similar than those of healthy donors.

In regard to this clone: Its cognate antigen is unknown. Other DNA sequences in this sample translate to the same CDR3.

V lost 3 bases to trimming and J lost 4 bases, with 7 bases between them. This CDR3 comprises 11 residues. Per the germline V gene, CDR1 is DFQATT and CDR2 is SNEGSKA (reference sequence). Expressed TCRB transcripts were sequenced after all isolated RNA was converted to cDNA. Sequencing used immunoSEQ multiplex PCR; TCRdb keeps in-frame clones, though not all of them. Here the sample spans nearly 700,000 clones, under 15% being singletons. This chain connects TRBV20-1 to TRBJ2-7; D gene unclear. The TCR was taken from a man aged 18 to 29 with type 1 diabetes. Sequenced input: naive CD4+ T cells from blood. In nucleotides, the CDR3 is TGCAGTGCTAGTCGGGCGTACGAGCAGTACTTC. Translating gives CSASRAYEQYF.